This TCR beta chain is drawn from a study of immune evolution from preneoplasia to lung adenocarcinoma. Overall study results and limits: KRAS-mutant nodules had the highest T cell clonality.

V was shortened by 6 bases and J by 7 bases, with 14 bases between the two germline ends. The germline V gene encodes CDR1 SGDLS and CDR2 YYNGEE. This CDR3 has 14 residues. A remark on this clone: As yet, its antigen is unknown.

The repertoire was sequenced with immunoSEQ multiplex PCR; TCRdb's copy has only in-frame clones and lacks some. The table lists 20,000 or so clones, roughly 80% of them singletons. The specimen was FFPE invasive lung adenocarcinoma tissue. V is TRBV9 and J is TRBJ1-6; D gene unclear. The TCR originated in a person in their sixties with lung adenocarcinoma. The DNA of the CDR3 is TGTGCCAGCACCCTCGACGCCGACAATTCACCCCTCCACTTT. This encodes CASTLDADNSPLHF.